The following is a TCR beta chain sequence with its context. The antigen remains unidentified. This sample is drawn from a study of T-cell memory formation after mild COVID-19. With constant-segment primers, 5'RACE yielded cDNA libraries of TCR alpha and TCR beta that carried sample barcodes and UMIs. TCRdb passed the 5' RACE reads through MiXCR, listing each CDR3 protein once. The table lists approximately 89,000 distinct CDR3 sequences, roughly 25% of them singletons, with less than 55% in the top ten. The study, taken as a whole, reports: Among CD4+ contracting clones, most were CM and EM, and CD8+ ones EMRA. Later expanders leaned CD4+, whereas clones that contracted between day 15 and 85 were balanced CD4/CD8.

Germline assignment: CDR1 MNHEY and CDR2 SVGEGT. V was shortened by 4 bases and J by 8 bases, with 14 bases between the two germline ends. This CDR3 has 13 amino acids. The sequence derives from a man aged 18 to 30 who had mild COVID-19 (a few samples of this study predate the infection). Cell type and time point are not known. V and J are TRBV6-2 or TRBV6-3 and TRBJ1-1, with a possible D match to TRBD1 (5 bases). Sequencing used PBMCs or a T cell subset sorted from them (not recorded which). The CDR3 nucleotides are TGTGCCAGCAGTTTGTGGCAGGGATCCGAAGCTTTCTTT. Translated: CASSLWQGSEAFF.